This T cell receptor beta chain derives from a study of TIL therapy for anti-PD-1-resistant metastatic lung cancer. Study-wide findings and caveats: Compared with baseline intratumoral T cells, expanded TIL cultures were more clonal and less diverse (around 5.7% vs 31%).

This clone was seen a handful of times. Its specificity is unknown. The sample's time point: pre-treatment sample, taken before nivolumab and TIL therapy. Tumor tissue came from excised metastases, mostly pleural nodules or supraclavicular lymph nodes. Germline-derived CDR1 and CDR2 are MNHEY and SVGAGI. This CDR3 comprises 14 residues. V lost 5 bases, J lost 4 bases, and 2 bases stayed unmatched. The libraries were made with immunoSEQ v3. Profiling relied on immunoSEQ multiplex PCR, and the TCRdb table lists in-frame clones only, not all of them. Here the sample spans thousands of clones, about 66% being singletons.

This clonotype originated in a person aged 25-85 years with non-small cell lung cancer. Sample: tumor tissue, taken at baseline. This chain joins TRBV6-5 and TRBJ1-6; 7 positions agree with TRBD1. In nucleotides, the CDR3 is TGTGCCAGCAGTCCGACAGGGTATAATTCACCCCTCCACTTT. Residues: CASSPTGYNSPLHF.